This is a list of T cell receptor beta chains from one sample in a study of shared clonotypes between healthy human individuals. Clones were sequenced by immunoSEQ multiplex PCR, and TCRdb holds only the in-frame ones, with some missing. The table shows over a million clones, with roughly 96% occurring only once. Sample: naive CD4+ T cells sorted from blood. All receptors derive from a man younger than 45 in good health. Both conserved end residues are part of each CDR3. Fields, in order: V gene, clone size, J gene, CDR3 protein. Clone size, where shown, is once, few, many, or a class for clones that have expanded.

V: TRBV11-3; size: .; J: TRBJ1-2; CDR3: CASSPGANYGYTF
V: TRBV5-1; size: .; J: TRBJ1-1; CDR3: CASSLGGVMNTEAFF
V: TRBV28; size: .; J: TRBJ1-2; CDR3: CASSSSNTEPTSGYTF
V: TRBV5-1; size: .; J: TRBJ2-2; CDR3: CASSLASGGGGELFF
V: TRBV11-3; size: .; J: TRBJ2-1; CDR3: CASSSDRQGRGEQFF
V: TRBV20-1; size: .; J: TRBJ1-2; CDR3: CSARDPNGYTF
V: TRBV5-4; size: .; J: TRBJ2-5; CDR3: CASSLAHGLRETQYF
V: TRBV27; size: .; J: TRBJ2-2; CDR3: CASSRGTNTGELFF
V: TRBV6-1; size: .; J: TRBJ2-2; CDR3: CASSLLGTNTGELFF
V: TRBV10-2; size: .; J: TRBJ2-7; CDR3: CASSDSRLAGATYEQYF
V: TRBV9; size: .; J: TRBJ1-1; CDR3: CASSVVSGMNTEAFF
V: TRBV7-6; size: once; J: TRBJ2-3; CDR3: CASRGLGDTQYF
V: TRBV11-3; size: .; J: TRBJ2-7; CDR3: CASSPGGPDYEQYF
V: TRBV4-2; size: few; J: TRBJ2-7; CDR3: CASSQEVRRYEQYF
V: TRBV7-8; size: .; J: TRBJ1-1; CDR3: CASSPWEGAHTEAFF
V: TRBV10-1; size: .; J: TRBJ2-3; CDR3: CASSESRAGTTRTQYF
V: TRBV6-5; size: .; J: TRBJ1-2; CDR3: CASSRQTNYGYTF
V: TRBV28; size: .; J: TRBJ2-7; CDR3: CASRSRADFSFYEQYF
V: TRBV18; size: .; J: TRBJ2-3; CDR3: CASSPASTDTQYF
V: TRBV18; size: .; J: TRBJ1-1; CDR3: CASSPKRGETEAFF
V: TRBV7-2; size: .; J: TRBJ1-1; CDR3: CASSLGWGDTEAFF
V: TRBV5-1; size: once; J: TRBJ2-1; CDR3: CASSLSSPSGIDEQFF
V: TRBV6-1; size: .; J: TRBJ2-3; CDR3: CASSEGPTGVHGTQYF
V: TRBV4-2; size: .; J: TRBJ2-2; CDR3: CASSLSPGERSSGRSEELFF
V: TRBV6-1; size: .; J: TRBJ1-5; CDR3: CASSEAQGAFQPQHF
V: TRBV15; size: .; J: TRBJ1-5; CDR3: CATSRPTGGNQPQHF
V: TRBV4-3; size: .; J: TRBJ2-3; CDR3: CASSRDSTSTDTQYF
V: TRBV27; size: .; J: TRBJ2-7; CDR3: CASKVSGRIYEQYF
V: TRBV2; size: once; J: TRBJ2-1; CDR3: CASSEKGQFYNEQFF
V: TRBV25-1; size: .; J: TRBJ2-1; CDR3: CASSSGTLLEEQFF
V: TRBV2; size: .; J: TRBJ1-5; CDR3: CASSGRANQPQHF
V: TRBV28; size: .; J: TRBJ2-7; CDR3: CASSPEAGPSYEQYF
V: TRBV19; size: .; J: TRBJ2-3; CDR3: CASSSLADTQYF
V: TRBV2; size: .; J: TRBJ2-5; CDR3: CASRVEGLASQETQYF
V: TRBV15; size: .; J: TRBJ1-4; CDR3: CATSRAPPGTGGYEKLFF
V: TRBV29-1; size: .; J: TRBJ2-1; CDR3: CSVVGRWNYNEQFF
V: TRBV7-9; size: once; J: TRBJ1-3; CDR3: CASSFPLTGSSGNTIYF
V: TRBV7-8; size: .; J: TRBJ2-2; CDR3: CASSFLTGDTGELFF
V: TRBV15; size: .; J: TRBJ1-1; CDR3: CATSRTRLDNTEAFF
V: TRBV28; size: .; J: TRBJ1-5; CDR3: CASTELRGQPQHF
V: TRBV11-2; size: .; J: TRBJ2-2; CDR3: CASSLIGPANTGELFF
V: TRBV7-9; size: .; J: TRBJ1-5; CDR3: CASSGAQLGQPQHF
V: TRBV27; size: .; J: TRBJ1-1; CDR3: CASSPGMGTEAFF
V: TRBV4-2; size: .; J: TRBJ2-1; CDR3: CASSSSHPGLAGHEQFF
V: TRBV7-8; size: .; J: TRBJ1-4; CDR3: CASSSGTATNEKLFF
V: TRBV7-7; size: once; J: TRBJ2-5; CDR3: CASPPQGGGETQYF
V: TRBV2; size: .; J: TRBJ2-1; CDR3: CASSDFRSLGEQFF
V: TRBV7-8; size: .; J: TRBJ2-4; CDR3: CASSVGGLALDIQYF
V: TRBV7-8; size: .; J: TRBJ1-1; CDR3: CASSMNTEAFF